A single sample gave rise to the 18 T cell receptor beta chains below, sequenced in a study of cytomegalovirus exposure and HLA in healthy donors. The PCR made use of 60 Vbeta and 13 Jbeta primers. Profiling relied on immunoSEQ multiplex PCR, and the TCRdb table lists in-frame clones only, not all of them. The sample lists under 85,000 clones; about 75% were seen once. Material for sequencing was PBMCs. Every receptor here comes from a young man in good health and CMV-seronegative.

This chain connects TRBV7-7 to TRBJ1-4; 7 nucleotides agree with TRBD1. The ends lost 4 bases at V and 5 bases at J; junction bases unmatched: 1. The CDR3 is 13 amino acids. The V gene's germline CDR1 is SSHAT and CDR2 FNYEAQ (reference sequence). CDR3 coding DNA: TGTGCCAGCAGCTCGGACAGGAATGAAAAACTGTTTTTT. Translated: CASSSDRNEKLFF.

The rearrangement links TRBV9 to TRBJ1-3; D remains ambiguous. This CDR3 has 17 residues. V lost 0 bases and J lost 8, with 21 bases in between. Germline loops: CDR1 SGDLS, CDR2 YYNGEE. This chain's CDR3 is CASSVVQAKAQKDTIYF. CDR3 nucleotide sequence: TGTGCCAGCAGCGTAGTCCAGGCAAAGGCACAGAAGGACACCATATATTTT.

DNA for the CDR3: TGTGCCAGCAGTGTCCGAGCGGGGGACCACGAGCAGTACTTC. Protein product: CASSVRAGDHEQYF. The V gene is TRBV6-1, the J gene TRBJ2-7, with 8 nucleotides matching TRBD2. Trimming at V came to 4 bases and at J to 5 bases, leaving 7 bases not matched to a gene. This CDR3 region has 14 residues. Per the germline V gene, CDR1 is MNHNS and CDR2 is SASEGT.

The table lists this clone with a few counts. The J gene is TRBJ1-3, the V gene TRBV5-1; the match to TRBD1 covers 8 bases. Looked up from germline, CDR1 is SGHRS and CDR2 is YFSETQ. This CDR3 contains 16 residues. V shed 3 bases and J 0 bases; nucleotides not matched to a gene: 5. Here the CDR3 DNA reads TGCGCCAGCAGCTGGGCGACAGGGGCCTCTGGAAACACCATATATTTT. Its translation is CASSWATGASGNTIYF.

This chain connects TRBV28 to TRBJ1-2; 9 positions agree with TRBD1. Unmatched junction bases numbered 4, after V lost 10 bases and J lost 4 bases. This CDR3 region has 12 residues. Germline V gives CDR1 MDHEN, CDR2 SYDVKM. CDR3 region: CATQTGGYGYTF. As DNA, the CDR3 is TGTGCCACCCAGACAGGGGGCTATGGCTACACCTTC.

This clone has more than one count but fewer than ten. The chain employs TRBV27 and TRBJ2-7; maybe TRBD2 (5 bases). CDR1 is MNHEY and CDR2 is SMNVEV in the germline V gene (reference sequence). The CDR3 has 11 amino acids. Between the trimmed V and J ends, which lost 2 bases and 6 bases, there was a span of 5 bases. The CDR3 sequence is CASSLGGEQYF. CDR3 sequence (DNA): TGTGCCAGCAGTTTAGGAGGCGAGCAGTACTTC.

This CDR3 is CASSWDRGNEQYV. The CDR3 nucleotides read TGTGCCAGCAGCTGGGACAGGGGTAACGAGCAGTACGTC. The rearrangement uses TRBV5-5 and TRBJ2-7; 10 bases are a match to TRBD1. V trimming: 3 bases; J trimming: 5 bases; junction bases outside the gene matches: 2. The CDR3 is made up of 13 amino acids. Germline V lookup: CDR1 SGHKS, CDR2 YYEKEE (reference sequence).

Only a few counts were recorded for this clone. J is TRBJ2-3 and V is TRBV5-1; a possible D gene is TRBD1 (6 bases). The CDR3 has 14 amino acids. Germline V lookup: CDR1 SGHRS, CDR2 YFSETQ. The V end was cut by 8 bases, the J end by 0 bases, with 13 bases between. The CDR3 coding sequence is TGCGCCAGTAAGGGGGAGACTAGCACAGATACGCAGTATTTT. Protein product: CASKGETSTDTQYF.

CDR3 nucleotides: TGTGCCAGCAGCGTAGACCCGGACAGTAATTCACCCCTCCACTTT. The encoded protein is CASSVDPDSNSPLHF. This chain uses TRBV9 with TRBJ1-6; D possibly corresponds to TRBD1 (6 bases). V lost 0 bases, J lost 6 bases, and 10 bases lay in between. The CDR3 has 15 residues. CDR1 and CDR2 from the germline V gene are SGDLS and YYNGEE.

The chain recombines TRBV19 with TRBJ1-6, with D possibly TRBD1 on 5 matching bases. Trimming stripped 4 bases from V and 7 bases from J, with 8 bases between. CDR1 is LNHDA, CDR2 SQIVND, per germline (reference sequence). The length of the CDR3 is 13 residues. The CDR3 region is CASSTGGNSPLHF. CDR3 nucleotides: TGTGCCAGTAGTACCGGGGGAAATTCACCCCTCCACTTT.

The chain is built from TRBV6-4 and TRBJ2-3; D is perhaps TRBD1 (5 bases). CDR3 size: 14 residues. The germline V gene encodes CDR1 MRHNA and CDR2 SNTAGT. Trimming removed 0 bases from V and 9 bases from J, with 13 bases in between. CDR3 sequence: CASSDSRIAGTQYF. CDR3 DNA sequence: TGTGCCAGCAGTGACTCAAGGATCGCAGGGACGCAGTATTTT.

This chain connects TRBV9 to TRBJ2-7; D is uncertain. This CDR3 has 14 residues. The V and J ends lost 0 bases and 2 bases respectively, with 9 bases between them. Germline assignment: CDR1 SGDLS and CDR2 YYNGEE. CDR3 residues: CASSVEAGPYEQYF. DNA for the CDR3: TGTGCCAGCAGCGTAGAAGCTGGGCCCTACGAGCAGTACTTC. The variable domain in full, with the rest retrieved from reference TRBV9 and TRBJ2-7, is DSGVTQTPKHLITATGQRVTLRCSPRSGDLSVYWYQQSLDQGLQFLIQYYNGEERAKGNILERFSAQQFPDLHSELNLSSLELGDSALYFCASSVEAGPYEQYFGPGTRLTVT.

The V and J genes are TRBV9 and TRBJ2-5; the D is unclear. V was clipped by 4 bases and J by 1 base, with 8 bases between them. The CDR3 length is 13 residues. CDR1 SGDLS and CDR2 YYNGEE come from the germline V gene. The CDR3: CASSTRTQETQYF. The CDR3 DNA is TGTGCCAGCAGCACTCGCACCCAAGAGACCCAGTACTTC.

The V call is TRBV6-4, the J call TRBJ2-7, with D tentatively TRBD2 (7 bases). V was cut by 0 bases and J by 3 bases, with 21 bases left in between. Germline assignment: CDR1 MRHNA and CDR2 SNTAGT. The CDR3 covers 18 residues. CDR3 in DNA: TGTGCCAGCAGTGACTCTGGTGGGGGGGCCAATAATATCTACGAGCAGTACTTC. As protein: CASSDSGGGANNIYEQYF.

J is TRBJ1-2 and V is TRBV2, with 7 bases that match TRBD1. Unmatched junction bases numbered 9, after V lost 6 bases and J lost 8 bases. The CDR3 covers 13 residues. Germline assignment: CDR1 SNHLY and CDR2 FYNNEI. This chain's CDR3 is CASRADRAVGYTF. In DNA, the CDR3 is TGTGCCAGCAGAGCCGACAGGGCGGTAGGCTACACCTTC.

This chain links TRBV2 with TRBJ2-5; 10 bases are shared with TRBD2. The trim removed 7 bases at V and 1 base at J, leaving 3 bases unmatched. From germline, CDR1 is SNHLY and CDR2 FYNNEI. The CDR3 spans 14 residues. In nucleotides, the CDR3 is TGTGCCAGCAAGGCTAGCGGGGGCCAAGAGACCCAGTACTTC. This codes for CASKASGGQETQYF.

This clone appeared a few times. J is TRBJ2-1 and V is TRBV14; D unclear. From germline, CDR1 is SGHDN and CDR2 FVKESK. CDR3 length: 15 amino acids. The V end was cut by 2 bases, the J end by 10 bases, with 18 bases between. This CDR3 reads CASSQMSVAPGEQFF. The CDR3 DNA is TGTGCCAGCAGCCAAATGTCGGTAGCCCCCGGGGAGCAGTTCTTC.

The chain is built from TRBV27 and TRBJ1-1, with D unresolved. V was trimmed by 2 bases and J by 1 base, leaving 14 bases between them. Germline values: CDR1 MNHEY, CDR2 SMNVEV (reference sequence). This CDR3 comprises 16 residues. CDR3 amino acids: CASSLGGTAWNTEAFF. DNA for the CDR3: TGTGCCAGCAGTTTAGGAGGAACAGCTTGGAACACTGAAGCTTTCTTT.